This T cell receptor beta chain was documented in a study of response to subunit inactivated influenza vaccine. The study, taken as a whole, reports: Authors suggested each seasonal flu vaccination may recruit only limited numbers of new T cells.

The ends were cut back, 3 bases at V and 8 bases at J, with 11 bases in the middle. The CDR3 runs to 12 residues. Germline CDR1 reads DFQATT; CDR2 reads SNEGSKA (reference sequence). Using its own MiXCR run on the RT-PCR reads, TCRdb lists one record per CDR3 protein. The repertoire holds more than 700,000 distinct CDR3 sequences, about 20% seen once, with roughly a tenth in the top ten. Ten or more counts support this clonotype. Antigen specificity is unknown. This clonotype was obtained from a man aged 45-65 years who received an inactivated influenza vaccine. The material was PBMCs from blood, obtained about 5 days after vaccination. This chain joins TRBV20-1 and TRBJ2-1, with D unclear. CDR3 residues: CSASSVIDEQFF. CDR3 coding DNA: TGCAGTGCTAGCTCGGTTATAGATGAGCAGTTCTTC.